What follows are 9 T cell receptor beta chains derived from one specimen sequenced in a study of T cell repertoires in cytomegalovirus infection. A single record per CDR3 protein comes from TCRdb applying MiXCR to the reads. The sample contains 550,000 to 850,000 distinct CDR3 sequences, roughly a third of which appear only once. Their antigens are not known. Sequencing was performed on cultured PBMCs, taken from culture after CMV antigen stimulation. These receptors all stem from a human donor in good health (CMV status not recorded). Some clones in this sample may be carry-over from other donors' samples.

Points on this clonotype: The junction and the germline gene differ at one end; a read error may be behind it. This sequence joins TRBV7-4 and TRBJ1-4; D uncertain. The CDR3 contains 12 residues. Germline CDR1 reads SGHVT; CDR2 reads SQSDAQ. For the CDR3, the DNA is TGTACCAGCAGCTTATTACCTGAAAAACTGTTTTTT. As protein: CTSSLLPEKLFF.

J is TRBJ2-1 and V is TRBV7-9; D gene uncertain. CDR3 length: 13 residues. Trimming shortened V by 2 bases and J by 6 bases, and 8 bases separated the two germline ends. Germline-derived CDR1 and CDR2 are SEHNR and FQNEAQ (reference sequence). CDR3 DNA sequence: TGTGCCAGCAGCTTATTGACTGGCAATGAGCAGTTCTTC. Protein sequence: CASSLLTGNEQFF.

In this sample, this clonotype turned up once. The chain combines TRBV20-1 with TRBJ2-3; 9 bases map to TRBD1. This CDR3 comprises 15 residues. The J segment lost 4 bases and the V segment lost 5 bases, leaving 10 bases of the junction unmatched. Germline-derived CDR1 and CDR2 are DFQATT and SNEGSKA (reference sequence). The CDR3 loop is CSALEGDRVADTQYF. The CDR3 nucleotides are TGCAGTGCTCTTGAGGGGGACAGGGTGGCAGATACGCAGTATTTT.

To note about this clonotype: The junction shows a germline mismatch at one end, possibly a read error. The chain carries TRBV7-6 and TRBJ2-7; a weak D match, TRBD1 (7 bases). Per the germline V gene, CDR1 is SGHVS and CDR2 is FNYEAQ. CDR3 length equals 20 residues. The CDR3: CASSARDFISRGTHSHEQYF. The CDR3 nucleotides are TGTGCCAGCAGCGCTCGGGACTTTATCTCCAGGGGGACTCACTCCCACGAGCAGTACTTC.

This clonotype showed up just a few times. The V call is TRBV5-4, the J call TRBJ2-3; D unresolved. V lost 2 bases to trimming and J lost 3 bases, with 10 bases between them. The germline V gene encodes CDR1 SGHNT and CDR2 YYREEE (reference sequence). There are 14 residues in the CDR3. The CDR3 sequence: CASSFYGLTDTQYF. DNA of the CDR3: TGTGCCAGCAGCTTCTACGGGTTGACAGATACGCAGTATTTT.

The V gene is TRBV6-5, the J gene TRBJ2-3; TRBD1 agrees at 9 bases. V gave up 7 bases and J gave up 6 bases; unmatched junction bases: 5. Germline V CDR1 and CDR2: MNHEY, SVGAGI. CDR3 length: 13 residues. CDR3 region: CASNPGTGDTQYF. In nucleotides, the CDR3 is TGTGCCAGCAATCCCGGGACAGGGGATACGCAGTATTTT.

This sequence joins TRBV14 and TRBJ2-7, with D hard to call. Looked up from germline, CDR1 is SGHDN and CDR2 is FVKESK. V lost 0 bases, J lost 5 bases, and 8 bases lay in between. The CDR3 is 13 amino acids. The CDR3 bases are TGTGCCAGCAGCCAAGACAGGTTCCACGAGCAGTACTTC. Amino acids: CASSQDRFHEQYF.

This chain uses TRBV6-6 with TRBJ2-2, with 9 positions matching TRBD2. This CDR3 is 15 amino acids long. The J segment lost 7 bases and the V segment lost 1 base, leaving 4 bases of the junction unmatched. Looked up from germline, CDR1 is MNHNY and CDR2 is SVGAGI (reference sequence). DNA of the CDR3: TGTGCCAGCAGTTACTGGGGCGGGAGGGACGGGGAGCTGTTTTTT. Translation: CASSYWGGRDGELFF.

This clonotype was found many times. This chain connects TRBV7-2 to TRBJ1-5; no definite D call. The V gene lost 2 bases and the J gene lost 0 bases, with 14 bases spanning the gap. CDR1 is SGHTA, CDR2 FQGNSA, per germline. This CDR3 region has 17 residues. The CDR3 DNA sequence: TGTGCCAGCAGCTTAATATCGACGTACTATAGCAATCAGCCCCAGCATTTT. Amino acid sequence: CASSLISTYYSNQPQHF.